The source of this T cell receptor beta chain is a study of control samples from healthy donors and cancer patients. This table comes from immunoSEQ multiplex PCR, and its TCRdb copy is limited to in-frame clones, with some not included. The data show under 450,000 clones, with over 75% seen just once and 5% to 8% held by the top ten. The germline V gene encodes CDR1 MNHEY and CDR2 SMNVEV (reference sequence). Trimming took 9 bases from V and 0 from J; bases not matched to a gene: 4. The CDR3 contains 14 residues. This sequence was found in a man aged 35 to 55 with head and neck cancer. Sequencing used PBMCs. The chain uses TRBV27 and TRBJ1-5; 8 bases are a match to TRBD1. The CDR3 nucleotides read TGTGCCAGTGCAGGGGGCCATAGCAATCAGCCCCAGCATTTT. Translation gives CASAGGHSNQPQHF.